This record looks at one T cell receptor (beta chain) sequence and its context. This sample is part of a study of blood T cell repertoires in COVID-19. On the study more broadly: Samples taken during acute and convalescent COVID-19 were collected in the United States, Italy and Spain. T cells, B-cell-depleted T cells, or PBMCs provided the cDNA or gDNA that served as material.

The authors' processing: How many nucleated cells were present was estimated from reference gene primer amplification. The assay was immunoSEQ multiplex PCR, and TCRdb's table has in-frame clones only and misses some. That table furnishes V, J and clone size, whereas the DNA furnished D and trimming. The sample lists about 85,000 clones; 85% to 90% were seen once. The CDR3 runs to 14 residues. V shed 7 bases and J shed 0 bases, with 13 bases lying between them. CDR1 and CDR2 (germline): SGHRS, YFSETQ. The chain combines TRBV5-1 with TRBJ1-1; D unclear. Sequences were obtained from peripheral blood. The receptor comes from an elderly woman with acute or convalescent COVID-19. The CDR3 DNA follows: TGCGCCAGCGCCCGGGGATCCATGAACACTGAAGCTTTCTTT. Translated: CASARGSMNTEAFF.